This T cell receptor (beta chain) was found in a study of beta chain features in type 1 diabetes. Study context: The samples had around 98 million sorted cells examined in all. Study observations and caveats: The study found fewer insertions and more deletions at VDJ junctions in type 1 diabetes patients. People with Type 1 diabetes carried modestly yet significantly shorter TCRB CDR3s in all four CD4+ subsets.

Germline loops: CDR1 SGHDN, CDR2 FVKESK. Trimming removed 4 bases from V and 4 bases from J, with 19 bases in between. This CDR3 is built from 16 residues. Note on this clone: Its antigen is unidentified.

Reverse transcribing all isolated RNA meant expressed TCRB transcripts were sequenced. Using immunoSEQ multiplex PCR, the repertoire was profiled, and TCRdb retains in-frame clones only, with some absent. The sample has about 360,000 clones, roughly 12% seen once; the top ten hold about 0.018%. Sequencing input: naive CD4+ T cells from blood. The V and J genes are TRBV14 and TRBJ1-2; tentatively, D is TRBD1 (6 bases). The clonotype comes from a man between 18 and 29 years old in good health. CDR3 in amino acids: CASSRLAGVPTYGYTF. DNA for the CDR3: TGTGCCAGCAGCCGACTCGCAGGGGTTCCTACCTATGGCTACACCTTC.